A selection of T cell receptor beta chains follows, all from one sample in a study of shared clonotypes between healthy human individuals. Here immunoSEQ multiplex PCR was the method, and the copy in TCRdb shows in-frame clones only, minus some. Found here are around 2,000,000 clones, over 85% of them singletons; the top ten hold more than 0.95%. Sequencing used naive CD8+ T cells sorted from blood. All receptors come from a young man in good health. The CDR3 runs from the conserved cysteine through the conserved F or W. The order of the fields is J gene, V gene, clone size, CDR3 length, D gene, CDR3 DNA, CDR3 protein. D genes are given only for firm matches. Only some rows state a clone size, as once, few, many or a class for expanded clones.

J: TRBJ1-5; V: TRBV15; size: .; length: 13; D: .; DNA: TGTGCCACCAGCAGACACAGAGGTCAGCCCCAGCATTTT; CDR3: CATSRHRGQPQHF
J: TRBJ1-6; V: TRBV19; size: .; length: 14; D: .; DNA: TGTGCCAGTAGGGGGATCCCCTATAATTCACCCCTCCACTTT; CDR3: CASRGIPYNSPLHF
J: TRBJ2-7; V: TRBV29-1; size: .; length: 14; D: TRBD1; DNA: TGCAGCGTGGATGCCGGGACAGGGGCCTACGAGCAGTACTTC; CDR3: CSVDAGTGAYEQYF
J: TRBJ1-2; V: TRBV6-5; size: .; length: 15; D: .; DNA: TGTGCCAGCAGTTTAAGGCACCACGAAGGGTATGGCTACACCTTC; CDR3: CASSLRHHEGYGYTF
J: TRBJ2-3; V: TRBV27; size: .; length: 14; D: TRBD2; DNA: TGTGCCAGCAGTCCCCTAGGACTAGAAGATACGCAGTATTTT; CDR3: CASSPLGLEDTQYF
J: TRBJ2-7; V: TRBV5-4; size: .; length: 15; D: TRBD1; DNA: TGTGCCAGCAGCTTGGCGGGAACAGGGGGCGACGAGCAGTACTTC; CDR3: CASSLAGTGGDEQYF
J: TRBJ2-7; V: TRBV11-2; size: .; length: 14; D: .; DNA: TGTGCCAGCAGCTTAGGGACCGGAGCCGACGAGCAGTACTTC; CDR3: CASSLGTGADEQYF
J: TRBJ2-5; V: TRBV7-9; size: once; length: 14; D: .; DNA: TGTGCCAGCAGCTTAGCGGGGGTAACAGAGACCCAGTACTTC; CDR3: CASSLAGVTETQYF
J: TRBJ2-5; V: TRBV7-9; size: .; length: 16; D: .; DNA: TGTGCCAGCACTCCCCCCGGGAGCGGAGCCCAAGAGACCCAGTACTTC; CDR3: CASTPPGSGAQETQYF
J: TRBJ2-7; V: TRBV6-4; size: .; length: 14; D: TRBD2; DNA: TGTGCCAGCAGTGGACTAGCGGCAAACGGCGAGCAGTACTTC; CDR3: CASSGLAANGEQYF
J: TRBJ2-5; V: TRBV7-7; size: .; length: 15; D: TRBD2; DNA: TGTGCTAGCAGCTTCCGGCTAGCGGAGCAAGAGACCCAGTACTTC; CDR3: CASSFRLAEQETQYF
J: TRBJ2-7; V: TRBV4-2; size: once; length: 17; D: TRBD2; DNA: TGTGCCAGCAGCCCCCGATCGGGGGGACCCGGCGACTACGAGCAGTACTTC; CDR3: CASSPRSGGPGDYEQYF
J: TRBJ2-3; V: TRBV27; size: .; length: 16; D: TRBD2; DNA: TGTGCCAGCAGTTTATTAGGAGTAGCGGGGGGAGATACGCAGTATTTT; CDR3: CASSLLGVAGGDTQYF
J: TRBJ1-1; V: TRBV29-1; size: .; length: 14; D: .; DNA: TGCAGCGTTGACCAGTTAGTTTTGAACACTGAAGCTTTCTTT; CDR3: CSVDQLVLNTEAFF
J: TRBJ2-1; V: TRBV7-3; size: .; length: 16; D: TRBD2; DNA: TGTGCCAGCAGCTTAATGGGGCTAGCGGGGGTAGATGAGCAGTTCTTC; CDR3: CASSLMGLAGVDEQFF
J: TRBJ2-3; V: TRBV5-4; size: .; length: 14; D: .; DNA: TGTGCCAGCAGCTTTCGATCGAACACAGATACGCAGTATTTT; CDR3: CASSFRSNTDTQYF
J: TRBJ2-5; V: TRBV2; size: .; length: 18; D: .; DNA: TGTGCCAGCACCGACGGATTGGACTGGGGCAGGGGCCAAGAGACCCAGTACTTC; CDR3: CASTDGLDWGRGQETQYF
J: TRBJ1-1; V: TRBV6-6; size: .; length: 11; D: .; DNA: TGTGCCAGCAGTCGGGGAGGCGAAGCTTTCTTT; CDR3: CASSRGGEAFF
J: TRBJ2-1; V: TRBV6-5; size: .; length: 14; D: TRBD2; DNA: TGTGCCAGCAGTACCGGACTAGCGGGATATGAGCAGTTCTTC; CDR3: CASSTGLAGYEQFF
J: TRBJ2-5; V: TRBV29-1; size: .; length: 12; D: .; DNA: TGCAGCGCCATGGGAAACCAAGAGACCCAGTACTTC; CDR3: CSAMGNQETQYF
J: TRBJ2-7; V: TRBV4-3; size: .; length: 14; D: .; DNA: TGCGCCAGCAGCATCGGACCAGGCGGGTACGAGCAGTACTTC; CDR3: CASSIGPGGYEQYF
J: TRBJ2-5; V: TRBV6-5; size: .; length: 14; D: .; DNA: TGTGCCAGCAGTCCTACACGTTACCAAGAGACCCAGTACTTC; CDR3: CASSPTRYQETQYF
J: TRBJ2-5; V: TRBV5-6; size: .; length: 13; D: TRBD2; DNA: TGTGCCAGCAGCTTCGGGGGGAGTGAGACCCAGTACTTC; CDR3: CASSFGGSETQYF
J: TRBJ2-1; V: TRBV6-5; size: .; length: 13; D: .; DNA: TGTGCCAGCACCGAAGGGACCTACAATGAGCAGTTCTTC; CDR3: CASTEGTYNEQFF
J: TRBJ2-7; V: TRBV6-1; size: .; length: 15; D: .; DNA: TGTGCCAGCAGGACGGGACTGGGGACCTCCTACGAGCAGTACTTC; CDR3: CASRTGLGTSYEQYF
J: TRBJ2-7; V: TRBV4-3; size: .; length: 17; D: TRBD1; DNA: TGCGCCAGCAGCCAATCAAGGATTCGGACAGGGGGCGAGAAGCAGTACTTC; CDR3: CASSQSRIRTGGEKQYF
J: TRBJ2-3; V: TRBV7-2; size: once; length: 17; D: TRBD2; DNA: TGTGCCAGCAGCTTAGATGGTAGCGGGAGGGAGATAGATACGCAGTATTTT; CDR3: CASSLDGSGREIDTQYF
J: TRBJ2-5; V: TRBV11-2; size: once; length: 14; D: .; DNA: TGTGCCAGCAGCCCAACAGGAGACCTAGAGACCCAGTACTTC; CDR3: CASSPTGDLETQYF
J: TRBJ2-7; V: TRBV11-2; size: .; length: 14; D: TRBD1; DNA: TGTGCCAGCAGCTACCGGGACAGGGTCCTCGAGCAGTACTTC; CDR3: CASSYRDRVLEQYF
J: TRBJ1-1; V: TRBV29-1; size: .; length: 12; D: TRBD1; DNA: TGCAGCGTTGCGGGACAGGGACCTTATGCTTTCTTT; CDR3: CSVAGQGPYAFF
J: TRBJ2-7; V: TRBV9; size: .; length: 15; D: TRBD1; DNA: TGTGCCAGCAGCCCCTACCGGACAGGACCCTACGAGCAGTACTTC; CDR3: CASSPYRTGPYEQYF
J: TRBJ2-7; V: TRBV6-1; size: .; length: 14; D: TRBD1; DNA: TGTGCCAGCAGTGAACAGGGGGCGCATAGCGAGCAGTACTTC; CDR3: CASSEQGAHSEQYF
J: TRBJ2-3; V: TRBV10-2; size: .; length: 15; D: TRBD2; DNA: TGCGCCAGCAGCCGGGGGGACCTCCCCCCAGATACGCAGTATTTT; CDR3: CASSRGDLPPDTQYF
J: TRBJ2-1; V: TRBV11-2; size: .; length: 17; D: .; DNA: TGCGCCAGCAGCCCTCTAGACGGGGAAGCCTCCTACAATGAGCAGTTCTTC; CDR3: CASSPLDGEASYNEQFF
J: TRBJ1-6; V: TRBV9; size: few; length: 17; D: .; DNA: TGTGCCAGCAGCGTATATGGATCTCCGGGGCTTGGTTCACCCCTCCACTTT; CDR3: CASSVYGSPGLGSPLHF
J: TRBJ1-6; V: TRBV9; size: .; length: 14; D: .; DNA: TGTGCCAGCAGCGTAGGGTCTGGTCATTCACCCCTCCACTTT; CDR3: CASSVGSGHSPLHF